This entry concerns a single TCR beta chain. These data belong to a study of blood T cell repertoires in COVID-19. For the study at large: Researchers got acute and convalescent COVID-19 samples from the United States, Italy and Spain. The analysed material was cDNA or gDNA that came from T cells, B-cell-depleted T cells, or PBMCs.

Data came from immunoSEQ multiplex PCR; TCRdb stores just in-frame clones and leaves some out. In the table there are tens of thousands of clones, approximately 80% of which are singletons. Germline values: CDR1 MNHEY, CDR2 SMNVEV (reference sequence). J gave up 7 bases and V 3 bases, and 9 bases lay outside the gene matches. The CDR3 spans 15 residues. Sample: peripheral blood. The chain couples TRBV27 to TRBJ2-5; 9 bases map to TRBD2. The source of this sequence is an older woman with acute or convalescent COVID-19. The DNA of the CDR3 is TGTGCCAGCAGTTTCGGCGGGAGGGCCACGGGGACCCAGTACTTC. This sequence encodes CASSFGGRATGTQYF.